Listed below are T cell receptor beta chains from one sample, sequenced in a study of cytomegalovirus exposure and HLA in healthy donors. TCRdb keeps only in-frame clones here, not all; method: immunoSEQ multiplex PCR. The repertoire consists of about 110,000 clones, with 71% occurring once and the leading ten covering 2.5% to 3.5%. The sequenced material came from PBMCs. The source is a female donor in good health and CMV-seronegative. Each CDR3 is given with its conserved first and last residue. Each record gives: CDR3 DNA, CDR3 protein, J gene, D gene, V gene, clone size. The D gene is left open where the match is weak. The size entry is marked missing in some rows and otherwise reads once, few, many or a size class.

DNA: TGTGCCAGCAGCTTAGGAGGTAGCGGGAGTAGCGAGCAGTACTTC
CDR3: CASSLGGSGSSEQYF
J: TRBJ2-7
D: TRBD2
V: TRBV7-6
size: many

DNA: TGTGCCAGCAGCTTAAGCTTCCAGCGGGAGCTCCGTGAGCAGTTCTTC
CDR3: CASSLSFQRELREQFF
J: TRBJ2-1
D: TRBD2
V: TRBV7-3
size: NA

DNA: TGTGCCTGGAGTCAAGAGGGCTCCGAGCAGTACTTC
CDR3: CAWSQEGSEQYF
J: TRBJ2-7
D: NA
V: TRBV30
size: few

DNA: TGTGCCAGCTCACAGGGACTAGCGGGACTCCCAGGGACCGGGGAGCTGTTTTTT
CDR3: CASSQGLAGLPGTGELFF
J: TRBJ2-2
D: TRBD2
V: TRBV18
size: NA

DNA: TGTGCCAGCAGCCCTACGACAGGGGACTATGGCTACACCTTC
CDR3: CASSPTTGDYGYTF
J: TRBJ1-2
D: TRBD1
V: TRBV5-1
size: NA

DNA: TGTGCCAGCAGTCCCCGCAGGTTACCAGATACGCAGTATTTT
CDR3: CASSPRRLPDTQYF
J: TRBJ2-3
D: NA
V: TRBV27
size: NA

DNA: TGTGCCAGCAGTTTACTGGGTCCAGGGCCCCAGCATTTT
CDR3: CASSLLGPGPQHF
J: TRBJ1-5
D: NA
V: TRBV27
size: NA

DNA: TGTGCCAGCAGTTTAGCCCGGGACAGGTTTTTTAGGGAGCAGTACTTC
CDR3: CASSLARDRFFREQYF
J: TRBJ2-7
D: TRBD1
V: TRBV27
size: NA

DNA: TGTGCTAGTGGTTCCACTAGCGGGAGGATCTACAGTGAGCAGTTCTTC
CDR3: CASGSTSGRIYSEQFF
J: TRBJ2-1
D: TRBD2
V: TRBV12-5
size: NA

DNA: TGTGCCAGCAGTGTCTCGGTTACCGACAGGGTGGGGTATGGCTACACCTTC
CDR3: CASSVSVTDRVGYGYTF
J: TRBJ1-2
D: TRBD1
V: TRBV2
size: NA

DNA: TGTGCCAGCAGCAAACGACTAGCGGGAGGGCTCCCAAATGAGCAGTTCTTC
CDR3: CASSKRLAGGLPNEQFF
J: TRBJ2-1
D: TRBD2
V: TRBV11-3
size: NA

DNA: TGTGCCATCAGTGAGAGGGGGGGGCGCTCCTACGAGCAGTACTTC
CDR3: CAISERGGRSYEQYF
J: TRBJ2-7
D: NA
V: TRBV10-3
size: NA

DNA: TGTGCCAGCAGCTTGAGGGGGCGGAACACTGAAGCTTTCTTT
CDR3: CASSLRGRNTEAFF
J: TRBJ1-1
D: TRBD1
V: TRBV13
size: few

DNA: TGTGCCAGCTCACTTTCCCCCGTCCCGACTAGCGTCGGTTACGAGCAGTACTTC
CDR3: CASSLSPVPTSVGYEQYF
J: TRBJ2-7
D: TRBD2
V: TRBV18
size: NA

DNA: TGTGCCAGCAGCCCTTCAACGCTAGCGGAGCAGTACTTC
CDR3: CASSPSTLAEQYF
J: TRBJ2-7
D: NA
V: TRBV7-6
size: NA

DNA: TGTGCCAGCAGCACTACCCGATCGGGCAGGGGCTACGAGCAGTACTTC
CDR3: CASSTTRSGRGYEQYF
J: TRBJ2-7
D: NA
V: TRBV27
size: few

DNA: TGTGCCAGCAGCTTAGACGGGTTTCGCACAGATACGCAGTATTTT
CDR3: CASSLDGFRTDTQYF
J: TRBJ2-3
D: NA
V: TRBV11-2
size: NA

DNA: TGTGCCAGCAACGGGGGGCGGGCCGGGGAGCTGTTTTTT
CDR3: CASNGGRAGELFF
J: TRBJ2-2
D: NA
V: TRBV9
size: few

DNA: TGTGCCAGCAGCTTCCGGGTCCATAATTCACCCCTCCACTTT
CDR3: CASSFRVHNSPLHF
J: TRBJ1-6
D: NA
V: TRBV28
size: once

DNA: TGCGCCAGCAGTTACGTGGGTGGAGGTGAGCAGTTCTTC
CDR3: CASSYVGGGEQFF
J: TRBJ2-1
D: NA
V: TRBV5-1
size: NA

DNA: TGTGCCAGCAGTGCCCTCACTAGTCTGGGACAAGAGACCCAGTACTTC
CDR3: CASSALTSLGQETQYF
J: TRBJ2-5
D: NA
V: TRBV6-1
size: once

DNA: TGCGCCAGCAGCTTGTATGGGAGGGAGACCCAGTACTTC
CDR3: CASSLYGRETQYF
J: TRBJ2-5
D: NA
V: TRBV5-1
size: NA

DNA: TGTGCCAGCTCACCACGAATAGGGGGGGGCGAGCAGTACTTC
CDR3: CASSPRIGGGEQYF
J: TRBJ2-7
D: NA
V: TRBV18
size: NA

DNA: TGTGCCTGGAGTGTAAACCAGGGTAGAAAAGCTTTCTTT
CDR3: CAWSVNQGRKAFF
J: TRBJ1-1
D: NA
V: TRBV30
size: NA

DNA: TGCGCCAGCAGCCAAGGAACTAGCGGGAGGGCCTATGAGCAGTTCTTC
CDR3: CASSQGTSGRAYEQFF
J: TRBJ2-1
D: TRBD2
V: TRBV4-1
size: NA

DNA: TGTGCCAGCAGGAGACTAGCGCAGAACACCGGGGAGCTGTTTTTT
CDR3: CASRRLAQNTGELFF
J: TRBJ2-2
D: TRBD2
V: TRBV7-8
size: NA

DNA: TGTGCCAGCAGCCTGTCGGGGGACAACACCGGGGAGCTGTTTTTT
CDR3: CASSLSGDNTGELFF
J: TRBJ2-2
D: NA
V: TRBV7-6
size: NA

DNA: TGCGCCAGCAGCCAAGATTCGCGGCTAGCGGGATACGAGCAGTACTTC
CDR3: CASSQDSRLAGYEQYF
J: TRBJ2-7
D: TRBD2
V: TRBV4-3
size: NA

DNA: TGTGCCAGCAAGCCCGGGGTCGATACCTTCCAAGAGACCCAGTACTTC
CDR3: CASKPGVDTFQETQYF
J: TRBJ2-5
D: NA
V: TRBV5-4
size: NA

DNA: TGTGCCAGCAGCGGGACAGGATACGAGCAGTACTTC
CDR3: CASSGTGYEQYF
J: TRBJ2-7
D: TRBD1
V: TRBV5-6
size: NA

DNA: TGTGCCACCAGCAGAGATCCCGGGATGAACACTGAAGCTTTCTTT
CDR3: CATSRDPGMNTEAFF
J: TRBJ1-1
D: NA
V: TRBV15
size: once

DNA: TGCAGCGTAACCATCCGAGCACAGGGACTGAACACTGAAGCTTTCTTT
CDR3: CSVTIRAQGLNTEAFF
J: TRBJ1-1
D: NA
V: TRBV29-1
size: NA

DNA: TGTGCCAGTGGACGGCCAGGGGGCACTGAAGCTTTCTTT
CDR3: CASGRPGGTEAFF
J: TRBJ1-1
D: TRBD1
V: TRBV19
size: NA

DNA: TGTGCCAGCAGCTTGGCGACAGGCGCGGCTTTCTTT
CDR3: CASSLATGAAFF
J: TRBJ1-1
D: NA
V: TRBV11-3
size: NA

DNA: TGTGCCAGCAGCTTAGTCCGAGGGAGCGAGCAGTACTTC
CDR3: CASSLVRGSEQYF
J: TRBJ2-7
D: NA
V: TRBV7-2
size: NA

DNA: TGTGCCAGCAGCCTGACAGATATGAACACTGAAGCTTTCTTT
CDR3: CASSLTDMNTEAFF
J: TRBJ1-1
D: NA
V: TRBV7-9
size: NA

DNA: TGCGCCAGCAGCCAAGTAGCGGGAGGGCCTTACGAGCAGTACTTC
CDR3: CASSQVAGGPYEQYF
J: TRBJ2-7
D: TRBD2
V: TRBV4-1
size: medium-sized